The clone carrying this T cell receptor beta chain turned up a few times. The antigen is undetermined. This specimen comes from a study of identical twins. Broader study findings: The abundant beta clonotypes from cord blood had fewer insertions, and memory repertoires had none of this.

TCRdb reprocessed the 5' RACE reads via MiXCR and lists one record per CDR3 protein. The data show nearly 900,000 distinct CDR3 sequences, more than 9% seen once. The donor group consisted entirely of healthy Caucasians. This CDR3 has 18 amino acids. V lost 6 bases and J lost 5; bases outside the gene matches: 15. This sample was also put to use in a study of yellow fever vaccine responses in identical twins. As reported in that work: Reportedly, the T cell response mounted by twins to vaccine seemed partly convergent, partly personalized.

The receptor comes from a woman aged 18-29 years in good health. This rearrangement joins TRBV12-3 or TRBV12-4 to TRBJ2-2; 10 bases align to TRBD2. Sample: PBMCs. In DNA, the CDR3 is TGTGCCAGCAGCTTACCCTTAGCGGGAGGACGTCGGACCGGGGAGCTGTTTTTT. The encoded protein is CASSLPLAGGRRTGELFF.